This TCR beta chain is from a study of shared clonotypes between healthy human individuals. Study information: Researchers assigned three CD4 naive, three CD4 memory, two CD8 naive and one CD8 memory plate to each donor.

The study's findings and limits: Non-shared clonotypes were found to have lower generation probabilities than the clonotypes that were shared by all four of the sorted-subset donors. Rarefaction showed sorted-subset sequencing was incomplete despite large depth.

Trimming removed 5 bases from V and 4 bases from J, with 11 bases in between. Germline V gives CDR1 LNHDA, CDR2 SQIVND (reference sequence). The CDR3 extends over 13 amino acids. Comment on this clone: The antigen remains undetermined.

Profiled with immunoSEQ multiplex PCR; TCRdb holds only in-frame clones, not every one. The data show 2 million to 2.5 million clones, approximately 94% seen once. All of the donors resided in Nashville, Tennessee, and each was a Caucasian adult. What was sequenced was naive CD4+ T cells sorted from blood. Subset meaning: CD45RA+ positively selected. The chain combines TRBV19 with TRBJ1-2, with D uncertain. The receptor was isolated from a man between 18 and 35 years old in good health. The CDR3 region has the DNA TGTGCCAGTAGTTTTAGTACAAGCTATGGCTACACCTTC. Translating it yields CASSFSTSYGYTF.